This T cell receptor (beta chain) was profiled in a study of T cell responses to AZD1222 COVID-19 vaccine (dated by TCRdb to the early 2020s). For the study in its entirety: AZD1222 recipients with second doses at about 4 weeks or about 12 weeks were pooled, because spike-specific TCR depth and breadth did not differ between schedules. A total of approximately 240 trial participants underwent TCR sequencing, of whom more than 200 had received two doses of AZD1222 and 26 had received two doses of the MenACWY control vaccine. Trial participants were enrolled by age into 18-55, 56-69 and 70-plus year subgroups, with roughly 160, 29 and 62 TCR-sequenced participants respectively. Broad study findings and their caveats: After two AZD1222 doses, both the breadth and the depth of spike-specific TCRs were significantly higher than at day 0 and than in MenACWY recipients. Reportedly, almost half of the unique spike-specific TCRs recognized epitopes lying outside the regions that are mutated in the B.1.351 and B.1.1.7 variants. The whole spike protein was spanned by vaccine-associated CD4 TCRs, and dominant responses were seen in regions 160-218 and 743-854. Participants were mostly white British, with more females than males. The authors suggested clonal diversity may have been underestimated. Because no day 14 peak-response samples were available, repertoires were characterized only after the peak T cell response. In the small 56-69-year group, the increase in depth fell short of significance, most likely because of low power. Conclusions about previously exposed vaccinees were limited because only a handful of AZD1222 recipients were SARS-CoV-2 seropositive at baseline.

The CDR3 regions of human TCRbeta chains were analyzed by immunosequencing. The study's own analysis went as follows. Repertoire TCRs were checked for matches against a reference library of SARS-CoV-2-specific TCRs that had been generated using the MIRA antigen-specificity platform. Breadth was defined as the fraction of unique TCRs that were SARS-CoV-2-associated, and depth was defined as the fraction of total T cells that were SARS-CoV-2-associated. Using the MIRA data, every spike-specific TCR was mapped to the spike region that the TCR reacted to and assigned to either a CD4 or a CD8 class. Log10-transformed breadth and depth values were compared by one-way ANOVA with Sidak's multiple comparisons tests. Sourced from immuneACCESS, this table was stored by TCRdb with only in-frame sequences that have V and J called. A share of the clones is absent; for the studies checked, an unresolved V gene accounts for under half, and the remainder has no known explanation. The DNA gave D and trimming, while V, J and clone size come from that table. The sample contains about 130,000 clones, approximately 90% of them found a single time. The ten largest clones take up roughly 7.2% of the sample.

Sample time point, as interpreted from the label and publication: baseline before first vaccination. Vaccinee samples were obtained from the UK trials COV001 and COV002, which included a single-blind randomized controlled phase 2/3 trial of AZD1222 (ChAdOx1 nCoV-19) in healthy adults. For TCRbeta chain sequencing, PBMC samples from trial participants were taken at day 0 and at day 28 after the second dose. Points on this clone: No cognate antigen has been identified for it. The record has no base qualities; no much larger clone is one base away.

The material was peripheral blood, obtained on day 0 of AZD1222 vaccination. The receptor was isolated from an adult in good health.

The CDR3 protein sequence reads: CASMRGLAGTQETQYF. The nucleotides read TGCGCCAGCATGCGAGGACTAGCGGGGACCCAAGAGACCCAGTACTTC. The chain is assembled from TRBV4-1 and TRBJ2-5, with TRBD2 identical over 12 junction bases. The CDR3 runs 16 residues from the cysteine to the phenylalanine. The retained sequence is limited to the CDR3, 48 bases, with the frame set at the first base. V is cut back by 7 bases and J by 1 base, with 7 bases in the junction unmatched. The CDR1 and CDR2 encoded by the germline V gene are MGHRA and YSYEKL.